The T cell receptor (beta chain) under discussion was sequenced for a study of T cell clonality in common variable immunodeficiency (dated by TCRdb to between 2014 and 2017). Most CVID patients and most healthy controls were of Caucasian heritage. Heparinized peripheral whole blood samples of about 4.5 to 9 ml were obtained from each donor. TCRbeta CDR3 repertoires were sequenced from genomic DNA of adults with common variable immune deficiency (CVID) and healthy adult controls. There were 22 healthy adult volunteers in the control group (roughly 12 female and 10 male), ranging in age from about 23 to 66 years, with a mean age of almost 35. Diluted blood was density-centrifuged over Hypaque 1077 or Ficoll-Paque to isolate peripheral blood mononuclear cells. Unsorted mononuclear cells served as the source of genomic DNA, which was extracted either by Qiagen column purification or by a centrifugation-based method.

This clone was seen repeatedly, ten times or more. The antigen this receptor binds is unknown. The CDR3 goes on 3 residues after the read ends, and that part is filled in from the germline J gene. From cysteine to phenylalanine, the CDR3 is 13 amino acids long. The CDR3 was read in part: 30 bases, with the frame set at base 1. Trimming takes 5 bases from V and 8 bases from J, and the germline ends sit 10 bases apart. CDR1 and CDR2 are read off the germline V gene as SNHLY and FYNNEI. The paper as a whole reports these results and caveats: Even though DNA input was the same, control samples had an average of around 78,000 unique sequences each, compared with approximately 30,000 in CVID samples. According to the authors, figuring out what caused the increased clonality in CVID would require sequencing the repertoires of T cell subpopulations. Patient heterogeneity within the CVID cohort put limits on correlating repertoire features with clinical complications. CVID TCRbeta sequences were reported to have fewer deletions and N-nucleotide insertions and to lack highly modified clones with 13 or more V deletions. TCRbeta clonality was higher in CVID subjects than in healthy controls (t-test p = 0.018), and the increase was most characteristic of about a third of subjects. CVID subjects shared fewer TCRbeta clones with each other than healthy controls did (p < 0.0001).

Equivalent amounts of genomic DNA from CVID and control samples were used as sequencing input. For every sample, a 60 bp segment covering the rearranged TCRbeta CDR3 region was amplified and then sequenced. The immunoSEQ assay, a bias-corrected multiplex PCR combined with high-throughput sequencing, was used for TCRbeta amplification. The original methods were these. Each unique nucleotide sequence was treated as a clone and annotated with V, D and J genes, copy number and frequency. Sequences were labeled productive if in frame, and non-productive if out of frame or containing stop codons. As previously described, Shannon's entropy was used to calculate clonality. The predicted amino acid sequences of productive clones were used to derive the mean CDR3 Kyte-Doolittle hydropathy. Using the R hclust function, scaled V gene usage was clustered hierarchically with Manhattan distance and complete linkage. Sharing of clones by CDR3 amino acid sequence was evaluated by resampling 12 repertoires per group over 100 rounds. The repertoires were searched for some 70 published EBV-specific TCRbeta sequences and some 250 published CMV-specific TCRbeta sequences. A couple of CVID samples that yielded fewer than 10,000 sequences were excluded from the analysis, so roughly 40 CVID repertoires were retained. In TCRdb, the immuneACCESS table is reduced to in-frame sequences with V and J assigned. These tables do not hold every clone; where another copy was compared, an unresolved V gene accounts for under half, and the others remain unexplained. V and J calls and clone size come straight from that table; D and trimming were deduced from the DNA. For this sample, approximately 42,000 clones are listed, none of them singletons. The top ten clonotypes cover under 1.5% of the sample.

What was sequenced was peripheral blood mononuclear cells. The chain is assembled from TRBV2 and TRBJ1-6; the D gene is perhaps TRBD1, from 6 matching bases. This TCR was sampled from a person aged 18 to 69 in good health. Partial CDR3 DNA: TGTGCCAGCAGTAAAAACAGGGATTCACCC. Its protein product is CASSKNRDSP. The entire CDR3 protein reads CASSKNRDSPLHF.